This TCR beta chain was recovered during a study of PD-L1 blockade in urothelial cancer. Overall study context: Every 3 weeks, patients received intravenous atezolizumab 1,200 mg, beginning 2014. The median T cell count in blood samples was 141,255.

The time point was: peripheral blood 6 weeks after treatment start. Urothelial carcinoma affected the patients, and it was locally advanced or metastatic. Samples spanned pretreatment and treatment, with 1 to 8 time points per patient. Sequencing was performed with immunoSEQ multiplex PCR; in TCRdb, only in-frame clones are kept and a portion is missing. In the table there are 100,000 to 150,000 clones, around 86% of which are singletons. From germline, CDR1 is SGDLS and CDR2 YYNGEE. The length of the CDR3 is 16 residues. The V and J ends lost 0 bases and 4 bases, in that order; junction bases with no gene match: 5.

Sample: PBMCs, taken around atezolizumab (anti-PD-L1) treatment. The chain combines TRBV9 with TRBJ2-7, with 12 bases fitting TRBD2. The TCR was taken from a man aged 45-60 years with urothelial cancer. CDR3 DNA sequence: TGTGCCAGCAGCGTAGACCCGCTAGCGGGAGGGTACGAGCAGTACTTC. Its protein product is CASSVDPLAGGYEQYF.